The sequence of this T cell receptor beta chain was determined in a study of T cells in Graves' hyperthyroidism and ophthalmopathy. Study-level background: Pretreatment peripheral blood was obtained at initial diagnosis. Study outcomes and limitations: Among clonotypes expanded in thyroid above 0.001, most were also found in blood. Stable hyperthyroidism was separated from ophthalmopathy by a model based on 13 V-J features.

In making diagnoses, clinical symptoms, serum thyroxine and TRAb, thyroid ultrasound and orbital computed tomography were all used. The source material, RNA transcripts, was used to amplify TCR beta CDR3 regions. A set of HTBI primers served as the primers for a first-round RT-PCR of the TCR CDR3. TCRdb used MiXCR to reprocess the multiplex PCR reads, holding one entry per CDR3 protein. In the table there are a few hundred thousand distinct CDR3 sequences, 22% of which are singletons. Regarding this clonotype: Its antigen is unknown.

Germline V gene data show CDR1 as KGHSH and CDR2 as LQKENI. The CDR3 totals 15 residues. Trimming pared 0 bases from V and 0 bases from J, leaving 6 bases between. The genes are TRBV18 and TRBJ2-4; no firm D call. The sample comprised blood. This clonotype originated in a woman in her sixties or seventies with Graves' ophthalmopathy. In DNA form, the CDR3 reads TGTGCCAGCTCACCACCAATACTAGCCAAAAACATTCAGTACTTC. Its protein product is CASSPPILAKNIQYF.